These 12 T cell receptor beta chains were sequenced from one sample in a study of post-analysis software for immune sequencing data. Regarding the study as a whole: The study found TRBV5-6, TRBV5-1 and TRBV20-1 among a few TRBV segments more frequent in patients than controls.

Unique molecular identifiers were present in the TCR beta cDNA libraries. A single record per CDR3 protein comes from TCRdb applying MiXCR to the PCR reads. The sample holds approximately 570,000 distinct CDR3 sequences, around 47% seen once. Their specific antigens are unknown. The sequenced material came from blood. These receptors were taken from a girl between 10 and 17 years old with multiple sclerosis.

This clonotype was found a few times. V and J are TRBV4-2 and TRBJ2-1, with D perhaps TRBD2 (6 bases). The CDR3 spans 14 residues. From germline, CDR1 is LGHNA and CDR2 YNFKEQ. With 7 bases removed from V and 8 bases from J, the gap between germline ends came to 18 bases. This CDR3 reads CASTSSATDDEQFF. The DNA for the CDR3 is TGTGCCAGCACCTCTAGCGCCACTGACGATGAGCAGTTCTTC.

This clonotype was counted once. The chain carries TRBV29-1 and TRBJ2-3; D perhaps matches TRBD1 (5 bases). Trimming removed 5 bases at V and 0 bases at J, with 6 bases between. The CDR3 is 12 residues long. Germline V CDR1 and CDR2: SQVTM, ANQGSEA. The CDR3 protein is CSVRQSTDTQYF. As DNA, the CDR3 is TGCAGCGTTAGACAGAGCACAGATACGCAGTATTTT.

This clonotype appeared once. The chain couples TRBV20-1 to TRBJ2-3, with TRBD2 as a possible D gene (6 bases). Germline assignment: CDR1 DFQATT and CDR2 SNEGSKA (reference sequence). V dropped 0 bases and J dropped 1 base, with 8 bases sitting between them. The CDR3 loop spans 14 amino acids. In DNA, the CDR3 is TGCAGTGCTAGAGAAATAGCGGGCACAGATACGCAGTATTTT. Encoded protein: CSAREIAGTDTQYF.

This clonotype showed up just a few times. The genes are TRBV20-1 and TRBJ2-7; 9 positions agree with TRBD1. CDR3 length equals 15 residues. Losses at the gene ends were 5 bases for V and 6 bases for J; bases not matched to a gene: 14. The germline CDR1 and CDR2 sequences are DFQATT and SNEGSKA (reference sequence). CDR3: CSAAPPGQGYLEQYF. CDR3 DNA: TGCAGTGCTGCCCCCCCGGGACAGGGTTATCTCGAGCAGTACTTC.

This clonotype has only a few counts. The chain couples TRBV3-1 to TRBJ2-4; TRBD1 aligns across 12 bases. The germline V gene has CDR1 LGHDT and CDR2 YNNKEL (reference sequence). This CDR3 is 19 amino acids long. V was clipped by 2 bases and J by 2 bases; unmatched bases: 10. DNA for the CDR3: TGTGCCAGCAGCCAATCCACTGGGACAGGGGGCTTAACCAAAAACATTCAGTACTTC. Translated: CASSQSTGTGGLTKNIQYF.

The J gene is TRBJ2-1, the V gene TRBV5-1, with TRBD2 identical over 7 bases. V gave up 4 bases and J gave up 8 bases; unmatched junction bases: 15. The CDR3 is 16 amino acids. Germline V gene data show CDR1 as SGHRS and CDR2 as YFSETQ. DNA of the CDR3: TGCGCCAGCAGCCCCGCGGGGATCGGGGGGAGGGATGAGCAGTTCTTC. Translated: CASSPAGIGGRDEQFF. Drawing the rest from reference TRBV5-1 and TRBJ2-1, the complete variable domain is KAGVTQTPRYLIKTRGQQVTLSCSPISGHRSVSWYQQTPGQGLQFLFEYFSETQRNKGNFPGRFSGRQFSNSRSEMNVSTLELGDSALYLCASSPAGIGGRDEQFFGPGTRLTVL.

The chain links TRBV3-1 to TRBJ2-1; 8 bases fit TRBD2. The CDR3 spans 16 residues. Germline V gene sequence: CDR1 LGHDT, CDR2 YNNKEL (reference sequence). Trimming removed 3 bases from V and 0 bases from J; junction bases left unmatched: 4. Here the CDR3 DNA reads TGTGCCAGCAGCCAGTTCAGCGGGAGCTCCTACAATGAGCAGTTCTTC. Translated: CASSQFSGSSYNEQFF.

This clonotype was detected a few times. The genes are TRBV7-6 and TRBJ2-7, with D perhaps matching TRBD2 (5 bases). CDR1 and CDR2 (germline): SGHVS, FNYEAQ. V lost 5 bases and J lost 5, with 16 bases in between. The CDR3 covers 14 residues. Here the CDR3 reads CASSTQISGNEQYF. The CDR3 DNA sequence: TGTGCCAGCAGCACACAGATCTCGGGGAACGAGCAGTACTTC.

This clonotype came up a few times. The CDR3 sequence: CAWSVSGKLFF. The CDR3, as DNA: TGTGCCTGGAGTGTTTCTGGAAAACTGTTTTTT. The chain employs TRBV30 and TRBJ1-4, with no clear D. V was shortened by 0 bases and J by 10 bases, with 6 bases between the two germline ends. Germline CDR1 reads GTSNPN; CDR2 reads SVGIG (reference sequence). The CDR3 totals 11 residues. The variable domain in full, completed from reference TRBV30 and TRBJ1-4, reads SQTIHQWPATLVQPVGSPLSLECTVEGTSNPNLYWYRQAAGRGLQLLFYSVGIGQISSEVPQNLSASRPQDRQFILSSKKLLLSDSGFYLCAWSVSGKLFFGSGTQLSVL.

V and J are TRBV12-3 or TRBV12-4 and TRBJ1-1; unclear D gene. The CDR3 consists of 15 residues. Trimming stripped 3 bases from V and 5 bases from J, with 16 bases between. CDR3 in amino acids: CASSLSASPRTEAFF. DNA for the CDR3: TGTGCCAGCAGTTTGTCAGCCTCCCCCCGGACTGAAGCTTTCTTT.

This clonotype turned up a few times. The rearrangement uses TRBV7-9 and TRBJ1-1; the D gene is possibly TRBD1 (6 bases). The CDR3 runs 16 residues. Per germline, CDR1 SEHNR and CDR2 FQNEAQ (reference sequence). V was trimmed by 5 bases and J by 1 base, leaving 17 bases between them. CDR3: CASSHRQGLPNTEAFF. The CDR3 coding sequence is TGTGCCAGCAGCCATAGGCAGGGGCTCCCGAACACTGAAGCTTTCTTT.

The genes are TRBV5-1 and TRBJ1-2; 9 bases match TRBD1. Unmatched junction bases numbered 3, after V lost 0 bases and J lost 6 bases. The CDR3 contains 14 residues. Germline CDR1 is SGHRS and CDR2 is YFSETQ. In DNA form, the CDR3 reads TGCGCCAGCAGCTTGGGGACAGGGGAAGATGGCTACACCTTC. Translation: CASSLGTGEDGYTF. The full variable domain, completed using reference TRBV5-1 and TRBJ1-2, is KAGVTQTPRYLIKTRGQQVTLSCSPISGHRSVSWYQQTPGQGLQFLFEYFSETQRNKGNFPGRFSGRQFSNSRSEMNVSTLELGDSALYLCASSLGTGEDGYTFGSGTRLTVV.